The next 15 T cell receptor beta chains were all read from a single sample in a study of regulatory T cells in long-lasting Graves disease (dated by TCRdb to about 2021). Per the publication, the time point label means: newly diagnosed GD, antithyroid drugs for less than 3 months. For both TCR sequencing and RNA sequencing, RNA was extracted from PBMCs using TRIzol. Library generation was performed with multiplex PCR. Sequencing was carried out with an Illumina HiSeq 4000. To build TCR beta libraries, CDR3 regions were amplified by Arm-PCR using iRepertoire HTBI primers. TCRdb trimmed public reads at Q25 via fastp, called clones via MiXCR and kept in-frame beta chains. Every CDR3 protein is listed once, alongside the most common genes and DNA of its rows. In this sample the table shows 550,000 to 650,000 distinct CDR3 sequences, more than 15% of which occur a single time. The ten top clones hold 12% of the sample.

The sample also formed part of further work on T cells in Graves' hyperthyroidism and ophthalmopathy.

Sequenced material: peripheral blood mononuclear cells (PBMCs), taken at new diagnosis, from a patient treated with antithyroid drugs. The receptors were gathered from a man in his late teens or twenties with Graves disease. Donor details come from another sample of the same person, matched by shared clones.

V is TRBV11-3 and J is TRBJ2-7; 7 bases align to TRBD1. The CDR3 length is 16 residues. With V trimmed by 5 bases and J by 2 bases, 12 bases remained unmatched. Germline loops: CDR1 SGHNT, CDR2 YENEEA. CDR3: CASSPAIGTAAYEQYF. The CDR3 DNA is TGTGCCAGCAGCCCAGCCATTGGGACAGCAGCCTACGAGCAGTACTTC. Supplemented by reference TRBV11-3 and TRBJ2-7, the full variable domain reads EAGVVQSPRYKIIEKKQPVAFWCNPISGHNTLYWYLQNLGQGPELLIRYENEEAVDDSQLPKDRFSAERLKGVDSTLKIQPAELGDSAVYLCASSPAIGTAAYEQYFGPGTRLTVT.

This rearrangement joins TRBV20-1 to TRBJ2-5; TRBD2 might be the D (6 bases). CDR1 is DFQATT, CDR2 SNEGSKA, per germline (reference sequence). The CDR3 covers 14 residues. Deletions cut 4 bases from V and 5 bases from J, with 17 bases between. DNA for the CDR3: TGCAGTGCTACGGACTATAGCTCCTGGGAGACCCAGTACTTC. Translation: CSATDYSSWETQYF.

This clonotype was recorded at least ten times. The J gene is TRBJ2-7, the V gene TRBV3-1; D call uncertain. CDR3 size: 15 residues. The germline V and J ends were trimmed by 0 bases and 1 base, with 10 bases remaining between them. Germline lookup yields CDR1 LGHDT and CDR2 YNNKEL (reference sequence). The CDR3 spells CASSQDTTISYEQYF. DNA for the CDR3: TGTGCCAGCAGCCAAGATACAACGATTTCCTACGAGCAGTACTTC.

At least ten counts were recorded for this clonotype. This chain links TRBV27 with TRBJ1-6; D is unresolved. CDR1 MNHEY and CDR2 SMNVEV come from the germline V gene (reference sequence). Deletions cut 6 bases from V and 9 bases from J, with 18 bases between. This CDR3 contains 15 residues. The chain's CDR3 is CASRLQAGLGSPLHF. Here the CDR3 DNA reads TGTGCCAGCAGGCTCCAGGCGGGGTTAGGTTCACCCCTCCACTTT.

This clonotype appeared many times. V usage is TRBV13 and J usage is TRBJ2-4, with D uncertain. Per germline, CDR1 PRHDT and CDR2 FYEKMQ (reference sequence). The CDR3 totals 14 residues. V lost 3 bases to trimming and J lost 7 bases, with 13 bases between them. The CDR3 DNA reads as TGTGCCAGCAGCTTCTCTAGTGGTGGGAACATTCAGTACTTC. This gives the protein CASSFSSGGNIQYF.

This clonotype has ten or more counts. V gene TRBV12-3 or TRBV12-4 combines with J gene TRBJ1-1, with a tentative D call TRBD1 (5 bases). V lost 6 bases and J 5 bases, leaving 16 bases between the germline ends. CDR3 size: 14 residues. The CDR3 sequence is CASSTIEGRTEAFF. Here the CDR3 DNA reads TGTGCCAGCAGCACTATTGAGGGGAGGACTGAAGCTTTCTTT.

The rearrangement uses TRBV5-1 and TRBJ2-2, with D possibly matching TRBD2 (5 bases). The CDR3 spans 15 residues. Germline CDR1 reads SGHRS; CDR2 reads YFSETQ. V lost 4 bases to trimming and J lost 7 bases, with 17 bases between them. The CDR3 coding sequence is TGCGCCAGCAGCCCGGACCCCCGCGAGGGCGGGGAGCTGTTTTTT. It codes for CASSPDPREGGELFF. Supplemented by reference TRBV5-1 and TRBJ2-2, the full variable domain reads KAGVTQTPRYLIKTRGQQVTLSCSPISGHRSVSWYQQTPGQGLQFLFEYFSETQRNKGNFPGRFSGRQFSNSRSEMNVSTLELGDSALYLCASSPDPREGGELFFGEGSRLTVL.

This clonotype was seen many times. The chain links TRBV5-1 to TRBJ2-1; 10 bases map to TRBD2. Unmatched junction bases numbered 3, after V lost 0 bases and J lost 6 bases. The CDR3 has 15 residues. Germline CDR1 is SGHRS and CDR2 is YFSETQ. CDR3 nucleotides: TGCGCCAGCAGCTTGGGGGCTAGCGGGAGCAATGAGCAGTTCTTC. Residues: CASSLGASGSNEQFF.

In its sample, this clonotype was seen a few times. The rearrangement uses TRBV3-1 and TRBJ2-7, with D unresolved. The CDR3 has 13 amino acids. The V end was cut by 3 bases, the J end by 0 bases, with 6 bases between. CDR1 and CDR2 (germline): LGHDT, YNNKEL (reference sequence). This CDR3 reads CASSQTSSYEQYF. In DNA form, the CDR3 reads TGTGCCAGCAGCCAGACTTCCTCCTACGAGCAGTACTTC.

This chain uses TRBV7-9 with TRBJ2-6, with 7 bases that match TRBD1. J lost 1 base, V lost 4 bases, and 16 bases had no gene match. CDR1 is SEHNR and CDR2 is FQNEAQ in the germline V gene (reference sequence). CDR3 length: 20 residues. This CDR3 reads CASSSPLPGQTPSGANVLTF. As DNA, the CDR3 is TGTGCCAGCAGCTCCCCCCTACCGGGACAGACACCTTCTGGGGCCAACGTCCTGACTTTC.

V is TRBV10-3 and J is TRBJ2-2; no clear D gene. Germline V lookup: CDR1 ENHRY, CDR2 SYGVKD. V was cut by 6 bases and J by 7 bases, with 9 bases left in between. This CDR3 contains 12 residues. The CDR3 nucleotides read TGTGCCATCAGCGACCCCAACGGGGAGCTGTTTTTT. Its translation: CAISDPNGELFF.

This clonotype was counted many times. Here the CDR3 reads CASSRNRDTDTQYF. The CDR3 bases are TGTGCCAGCAGTCGCAACCGGGACACAGATACGCAGTATTTT. This rearrangement joins TRBV2 to TRBJ2-3; D may be TRBD2 (5 bases). The germline V gene encodes CDR1 SNHLY and CDR2 FYNNEI. Trimming pared 5 bases from V and 2 bases from J, leaving 11 bases between. The CDR3 totals 14 residues.

This clonotype was recorded at least ten times. The CDR3 coding sequence is TGTGCCAGCAGTTACCGTTCGGGGGTAGCGGGGGCCACAGATACGCAGTATTTT. It encodes CASSYRSGVAGATDTQYF. The chain couples TRBV6-9 to TRBJ2-3; 9 nucleotides agree with TRBD2. The V gene's germline CDR1 is MNHGY and CDR2 SVAAGI. This CDR3 comprises 18 residues. The V gene end was trimmed by 3 bases and the J gene end by 2 bases; junction bases not matched to a gene: 12.

This clonotype was detected ten times or more. V gene TRBV6-2 or TRBV6-3 combines with J gene TRBJ2-7; perhaps D is TRBD1 or TRBD2 (6 bases each). The CDR3 length is 14 residues. The V gene's germline CDR1 is MNHEY and CDR2 SVGEGT. V was trimmed by 2 bases and J by 6 bases, leaving 14 bases between them. The DNA for the CDR3 is TGTGCCAGCAGTTACGGGGGGCAGGAGGTCGAGCAGTACTTC. Residues: CASSYGGQEVEQYF.

This clonotype was picked up a small number of times. The rearrangement joins TRBV29-1 to TRBJ1-2, with D possibly being TRBD1 (5 bases). V lost 7 bases and J lost 0, with 12 bases in between. Germline assignment: CDR1 SQVTM and CDR2 ANQGSEA. The CDR3 totals 13 residues. CDR3 bases: TGCAGCGCTAGGACACCCGCTAACTATGGCTACACCTTC. Protein sequence: CSARTPANYGYTF.